The T cell receptor (beta chain) described here comes from a study of patients and donors after allogeneic stem cell transplantation. CDR3 length equals 13 residues. Losses at the gene ends were 3 bases for V and 2 bases for J; bases not matched to a gene: 1. In germline, CDR1 is WNHNN, CDR2 SYGVQD (reference sequence). TCRdb reanalysed the RT-PCR reads using MiXCR and keeps one entry per CDR3 protein. In the table there are 150,000 to 200,000 distinct CDR3 sequences, around 28% of which are singletons. The sample comprised blood, either unsorted or a sorted T cell fraction (not recorded which). The receptor was isolated from a human donor who was either an allogeneic HSCT recipient or a stem cell or donor lymphocyte infusion donor (not recorded which). It is not recorded whose cells these are; they may come from a transplant donor. V gene TRBV10-1 combines with J gene TRBJ2-7; 7 bases line up with TRBD1. CDR3 in DNA: TGCGCCAGCAGTGAAGGGACAGCCTACGAGCAGTACTTC. Its protein product is CASSEGTAYEQYF.